This T cell receptor (beta chain) was sequenced in a study of a mutant IDH1 vaccine in newly diagnosed glioma. Details on this clone: The antigen is unknown.

Germline values: CDR1 PRHDT, CDR2 FYEKMQ (reference sequence). This CDR3 has 13 amino acids. With 5 bases removed from V and 0 bases from J, the gap between germline ends came to 7 bases. Libraries were prepared by immunoSEQ multiplex PCR; TCRdb keeps only in-frame clonotypes and omits some of them. Among approximately 57,000 clones, about 81% were seen once, and the ten largest hold 6.5% to 9%. Sample time point: week 23, last vaccination. Doses consisted of 300 ug of mutant IDH1 20-mer peptide each, paired with topical imiquimod. This TCR was sampled from a woman aged 40 to 49 with glioma. Some clones in this sample may be carry-over from other donors' samples. This chain links TRBV13 with TRBJ1-1; no clear D. The specimen comprised PBMCs, sampled from a glioma patient whose treatment included an IDH1 peptide vaccine. As DNA, the CDR3 is TGTGCCAGCAGCGCGGGGATGAACACTGAAGCTTTCTTT. This sequence encodes CASSAGMNTEAFF.